What follows are 26 T cell receptor beta chains derived from one specimen sequenced in a study of T cells after yellow fever vaccination. Via MiXCR, TCRdb re-called the 5' RACE reads, giving one row per CDR3 protein. The sample carries hundreds of thousands of distinct CDR3 sequences, about a sixth recorded once. The material sequenced was PBMCs, taken less than 6 days after the first yellow fever vaccination. The receptor source for this set is a man aged 18 to 29 who received the YFV17D yellow fever vaccine.

The chain has TRBV1 and TRBJ2-1; TRBD1 was called by the table and not checked on the DNA. TRBV1 is termed a pseudogene. The CDR3 consists of 15 residues. The CDR3 nucleotides read TGCACCAGCAGCCGGGGGGGACAGAGCCCAAATGAGCAGTTCTTC. It codes for CTSSRGGQSPNEQFF.

The chain uses TRBV4-3 and TRBJ2-3, with 10 nucleotides matching TRBD2. V trimming: 5 bases; J trimming: 2 bases; junction bases outside the gene matches: 4. CDR3 length: 15 residues. Germline CDR1 and CDR2: LGHNA and YSLEER. CDR3 protein: CASSASGGLTDTQYF. The DNA for the CDR3 is TGCGCCAGCAGCGCTAGCGGGGGCCTCACAGATACGCAGTATTTT.

In this sample, this clonotype turned up once. The V call is TRBV5-1, the J call TRBJ2-1; the D gene is possibly TRBD2 (5 bases). The CDR3 has 17 residues. Germline V CDR1 and CDR2: SGHRS, YFSETQ. V gave up 0 bases and J gave up 1 base, with 14 bases separating them. CDR3 protein: CASSLDPPGSSYNEQFF. The DNA of the CDR3 is TGCGCCAGCAGCTTGGACCCCCCGGGATCGTCCTACAATGAGCAGTTCTTC.

The chain recombines TRBV6-5 with TRBJ1-1; D perhaps matches TRBD1 (6 bases). Germline V gene lookup returns CDR1 MNHEY and CDR2 SVGAGI. This CDR3 is built from 14 residues. V was trimmed by 2 bases and J by 5 bases, leaving 12 bases between them. The CDR3 nucleotides are TGTGCCAGCAGTTACGGAAGGGGGGAGACTGAAGCTTTCTTT. Amino acids: CASSYGRGETEAFF.

This clonotype was seen a handful of times. J is TRBJ1-4 and V is TRBV7-6; possible D gene TRBD1, 5 bases. Trimming shortened V by 1 base and J by 7 bases, and 10 bases separated the two germline ends. Germline lookup yields CDR1 SGHVS and CDR2 FNYEAQ. The CDR3 is 14 residues long. The CDR3 spells CASSLVAQGEKLFF. In nucleotides, the CDR3 is TGTGCCAGCAGCTTAGTAGCGCAGGGTGAAAAACTGTTTTTT. Looking up the rest from reference TRBV7-6 and TRBJ1-4 gives the full variable domain: GAGVSQSPRYKVTKRGQDVALRCDPISGHVSLYWYRQALGQGPEFLTYFNYEAQQDKSGLPNDRFSAERPEGSISTLTIQRTEQRDSAMYRCASSLVAQGEKLFFGSGTQLSVL.

The chain carries TRBV12-3 or TRBV12-4 and TRBJ2-3; the D gene is possibly TRBD1 (5 bases). Between the trimmed V and J ends, which lost 5 bases and 6 bases, there was a span of 18 bases. The CDR3 has 15 residues. The CDR3: CASSPRRPWGDTQYF. The DNA of the CDR3 is TGTGCCAGCAGTCCTAGAAGGCCCTGGGGCGATACGCAGTATTTT.

This rearrangement joins TRBV10-3 to TRBJ1-1; TRBD1 agrees at 12 bases. The CDR3 is 15 residues long. Per germline, CDR1 ENHRY and CDR2 SYGVKD. V gave up 0 bases and J gave up 4 bases; unmatched junction bases: 0. The CDR3 DNA sequence: TGTGCCATCAGTGAGTCGGGACAGGGGGCCACTGAAGCTTTCTTT. Its translation: CAISESGQGATEAFF.

V is TRBV5-1 and J is TRBJ2-2; perhaps D is TRBD1 or TRBD2 (6 bases each). This CDR3 is 16 amino acids long. The germline CDR1 and CDR2 sequences are SGHRS and YFSETQ. Trimming removed 4 bases from V and 4 bases from J, with 17 bases in between. The CDR3 spells CASSTEGEVVTGELFF. The CDR3 DNA reads as TGCGCCAGCAGCACGGAGGGGGAAGTGGTCACCGGGGAGCTGTTTTTT.

The rearrangement uses TRBV15 and TRBJ2-3, with TRBD2 as a possible D gene (5 bases). The CDR3 spans 15 residues. V lost 0 bases and J lost 4, with 11 bases in between. Per the germline V gene, CDR1 is LNHNV and CDR2 is YYDKDF (reference sequence). The CDR3 loop reads CATSRESPGSDTQYF. The CDR3, as DNA: TGTGCCACCAGCAGAGAATCGCCGGGGTCAGATACGCAGTATTTT.

This clonotype occurred many times. The chain recombines TRBV7-9 with TRBJ1-2; D gene uncertain. Trimming took off 1 base at V and 2 bases at J, with 5 bases between the two ends. This CDR3 contains 13 residues. Germline V gene sequence: CDR1 SEHNR, CDR2 FQNEAQ (reference sequence). Here the CDR3 reads CASSLGPNYGYTF. CDR3 DNA: TGTGCCAGCAGCTTAGGCCCCAACTATGGCTACACCTTC. Combining the CDR3 with reference TRBV7-9 and TRBJ1-2 gives the whole variable domain DTGVSQNPRHKITKRGQNVTFRCDPISEHNRLYWYRQTLGQGPEFLTYFQNEAQLEKSRLLSDRFSAERPKGSFSTLEIQRTEQGDSAMYLCASSLGPNYGYTFGSGTRLTVV.

In its sample, this clonotype was seen a few times. The rearrangement joins TRBV5-4 to TRBJ2-2, with 7 bases identical to TRBD1. V was clipped by 1 base and J by 0 bases; unmatched bases: 12. This CDR3 comprises 19 residues. The germline V gene encodes CDR1 SGHNT and CDR2 YYREEE (reference sequence). Here the CDR3 reads CASSLIDRRGISNTGELFF. The CDR3 DNA sequence: TGTGCCAGCAGCTTGATAGATCGCAGGGGGATTTCGAACACCGGGGAGCTGTTTTTT. The full variable domain, in which reference TRBV5-4 and TRBJ2-2 provide the parts outside the CDR3, is ETGVTQSPTHLIKTRGQQVTLRCSSQSGHNTVSWYQQALGQGPQFIFQYYREEENGRGNFPPRFSGLQFPNYSSELNVNALELDDSALYLCASSLIDRRGISNTGELFFGEGSRLTVL.

The rearrangement uses TRBV5-1 and TRBJ2-5, with a weak D call TRBD2 (5 bases). The CDR3 loop spans 12 amino acids. Germline assignment: CDR1 SGHRS and CDR2 YFSETQ. V was shortened by 5 bases and J by 9 bases, with 14 bases between the two germline ends. CDR3 DNA sequence: TGCGCCAGCAGTGACACCGCCGGGGCCCAGTACTTC. Encoded protein: CASSDTAGAQYF.

The chain has TRBV7-9 and TRBJ1-1; D possibly corresponds to TRBD1 (6 bases). CDR1 and CDR2 from the germline V gene are SEHNR and FQNEAQ (reference sequence). This CDR3 spans 12 amino acids. Deletions cut 10 bases from V and 2 bases from J, with 11 bases between. The DNA of the CDR3 is TGTGCCATGAAGGACAGCAACACTGAAGCTTTCTTT. This translates into CAMKDSNTEAFF.

The chain is built from TRBV10-3 and TRBJ1-1, with a possible D match to TRBD1 (5 bases). CDR3 length equals 12 residues. Trimming left V 8 bases short and J 4 bases short, with 11 bases between. Germline V gene sequence: CDR1 ENHRY, CDR2 SYGVKD. The CDR3 region has the DNA TGTGCCATCCAGGGTTCGGGCACTGAAGCTTTCTTT. Its translation is CAIQGSGTEAFF.

The chain is built from TRBV6-1 and TRBJ2-7; 9 nucleotides align to TRBD1. The CDR3 totals 16 residues. V gave up 6 bases and J gave up 2 bases; unmatched junction bases: 11. Germline-derived CDR1 and CDR2 are MNHNS and SASEGT. The CDR3 DNA reads as TGTGCCAGCAGCCATCTACAGGGGGCATCCCCCTACGAGCAGTACTTC. Protein sequence: CASSHLQGASPYEQYF.

The rearrangement joins TRBV6-1 to TRBJ2-2; 9 bases align to TRBD2. The germline gives CDR1 MNHNS, CDR2 SASEGT. With V trimmed by 6 bases and J by 1 base, 6 bases remained unmatched. CDR3 size: 16 residues. CDR3 sequence (DNA): TGTGCCAGCAGCTTGTGCGGGGGGGAGAACACCGGGGAGCTGTTTTTT. This codes for CASSLCGGENTGELFF.

This chain links TRBV5-1 with TRBJ1-2; TRBD1 agrees at 7 bases. CDR1 and CDR2 from the germline V gene are SGHRS and YFSETQ. The V gene end was trimmed by 2 bases and the J gene end by 8 bases; junction bases not matched to a gene: 12. This CDR3 is 15 amino acids long. The CDR3 spells CASSLEGQFSRGYTF. CDR3 bases: TGCGCCAGCAGCTTAGAGGGACAGTTTTCTAGAGGCTACACCTTC.

CDR3 nucleotides: TGCAGTGCTAGAGGGGACAGGGGTAAAAACATTCAGTACTTC. It translates to CSARGDRGKNIQYF. The chain links TRBV20-1 to TRBJ2-4; 10 bases line up with TRBD1. The junction had 1 base not matched to a gene; V was cut back by 1 base and J by 4 bases. CDR3 length equals 14 residues. Germline V gives CDR1 DFQATT, CDR2 SNEGSKA (reference sequence).

This clonotype has only a few counts. J is TRBJ2-3 and V is TRBV7-6; TRBD1 matches at 7 bases. Trimming took 5 bases from V and 7 from J; bases not matched to a gene: 6. This CDR3 contains 13 residues. CDR1 SGHVS and CDR2 FNYEAQ come from the germline V gene. The DNA for the CDR3 is TGTGCCAGCAGCGTAACAGGGGAAAATACGCAGTATTTT. It yields the protein CASSVTGENTQYF.

This clonotype occurred once. V gene TRBV11-2 combines with J gene TRBJ2-7; 7 positions agree with TRBD1. The germline CDR1 and CDR2 sequences are SGHAT and FQNNGV. CDR3 size: 12 residues. V was pared by 2 bases and J by 9 bases, with 4 bases of the junction left unmatched. The CDR3 reads CASSLYRGWQYV. The DNA of the CDR3 is TGTGCCAGCAGCTTATACAGGGGCTGGCAGTACGTC.

This clonotype has only a few counts. The V and J genes are TRBV5-1 and TRBJ1-3, with D unclear. The CDR3 covers 15 residues. Germline CDR1 is SGHRS and CDR2 is YFSETQ. Trimming left V 0 bases short and J 0 bases short, with 7 bases between. The CDR3 DNA follows: TGCGCCAGCAGCTTGGGGGCAGACTCTGGAAACACCATATATTTT. It yields the protein CASSLGADSGNTIYF.

This clonotype has more than one count but fewer than ten. V and J are TRBV5-1 and TRBJ1-1, with D tentatively TRBD1 (5 bases). The germline V gene encodes CDR1 SGHRS and CDR2 YFSETQ. The CDR3 is 16 residues long. V dropped 5 bases and J dropped 2 bases, with 19 bases sitting between them. The DNA of the CDR3 is TGCGCCAGCAGTTTTGTTTCAGGGCCTACTAACACTGAAGCTTTCTTT. It encodes CASSFVSGPTNTEAFF.

Only a few counts were recorded for this clonotype. V gene TRBV12-3 or TRBV12-4 combines with J gene TRBJ1-1, with D perhaps TRBD1 (6 bases). This CDR3 comprises 15 residues. V shed 5 bases and J shed 3 bases, with 16 bases lying between them. CDR3 in DNA: TGTGCCAGCAGTCGACGGGGGGGCGCGGACACTGAAGCTTTCTTT. Its translation is CASSRRGGADTEAFF.

The V gene is TRBV20-1, the J gene TRBJ2-5; 7 bases match TRBD2. V gave up 2 bases and J gave up 2 bases; unmatched junction bases: 2. This CDR3 has 13 amino acids. CDR1 and CDR2 (germline): DFQATT, SNEGSKA (reference sequence). The CDR3 sequence: CSARSSGQETQYF. The CDR3 DNA reads as TGCAGTGCTAGATCTAGCGGTCAAGAGACCCAGTACTTC.

This clonotype occurred many times. This chain connects TRBV20-1 to TRBJ1-2; D ambiguous. The CDR3 consists of 15 residues. Trimming removed 1 base from V and 4 bases from J, with 16 bases in between. CDR1 and CDR2 from the germline V gene are DFQATT and SNEGSKA (reference sequence). The CDR3 DNA follows: TGCAGTGCTAGAGTCCCACCGGACTCCGGCTATGGCTACACCTTC. Its translation: CSARVPPDSGYGYTF.

This clonotype occurred a few times. The chain links TRBV7-2 to TRBJ2-5, with D hard to call. Trimming took 5 bases from V and 7 from J, leaving 17 bases between them. The CDR3 has 14 residues. Per germline, CDR1 SGHTA and CDR2 FQGNSA. The CDR3 is CASSLGPLGGTQYF. The CDR3 DNA reads TGTGCCAGCAGCCTGGGTCCACTCGGCGGGACCCAGTACTTC.